The present TCR beta chain was sequenced within a study of cytomegalovirus exposure and HLA in healthy donors. Regarding the study as a whole: Information on immune exposure was restricted to one variable (CMV serostatus).

The V end lost 3 bases, the J end lost 1 base, and 11 bases lay between the germline ends. The CDR3 totals 14 residues. Germline loops: CDR1 SGHRS, CDR2 YFSETQ. PCR employed 60 Vbeta and 13 Jbeta primers. Sequenced by immunoSEQ multiplex PCR; TCRdb stores in-frame clones only, minus some. The repertoire holds 130,000 to 150,000 clones, about three quarters seen once, with about 0.66% in the top ten. As concerns this clone: Its antigen is currently unknown.

The TCR sequence derives from a male donor in good health and CMV-seronegative. Sequencing was carried out using PBMCs. V is TRBV5-1 and J is TRBJ2-7; TRBD2 is a possible D gene (7 bases). The CDR3 region is CASSSAGASYEQYF. The CDR3 coding sequence is TGCGCCAGCAGCTCCGCGGGGGCGTCCTACGAGCAGTACTTC.